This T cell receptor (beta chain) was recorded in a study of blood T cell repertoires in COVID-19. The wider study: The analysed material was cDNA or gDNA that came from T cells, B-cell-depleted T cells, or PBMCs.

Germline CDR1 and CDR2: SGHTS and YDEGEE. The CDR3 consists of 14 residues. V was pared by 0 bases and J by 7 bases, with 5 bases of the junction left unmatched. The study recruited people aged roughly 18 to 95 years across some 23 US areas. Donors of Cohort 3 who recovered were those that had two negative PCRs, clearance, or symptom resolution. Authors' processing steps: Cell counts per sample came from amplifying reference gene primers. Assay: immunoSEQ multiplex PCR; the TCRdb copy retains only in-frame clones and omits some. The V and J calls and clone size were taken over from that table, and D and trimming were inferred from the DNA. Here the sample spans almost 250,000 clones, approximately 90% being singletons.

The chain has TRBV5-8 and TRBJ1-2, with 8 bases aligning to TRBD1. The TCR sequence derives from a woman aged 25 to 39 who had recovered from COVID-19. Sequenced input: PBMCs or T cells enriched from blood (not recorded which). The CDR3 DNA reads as TGTGCCAGCAGCTTGGGAGACAGGGGATTTGGCTACACCTTC. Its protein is CASSLGDRGFGYTF.